One sample yielded the 14 T cell receptor beta chains listed below, sequenced in a study of CXCR3-negative and CXCR3-positive naive CD8 T cells. 5' RACE with UMI labels generated the TRB cDNA libraries. TCRdb re-called the 5' RACE reads and shows each CDR3 protein once, DNA omitted. This table lists under 65,000 distinct CDR3 sequences. The sequencing sample was made of memory CD8+ T cells from blood. These TCRs come from a human donor in good health. Some clones in this sample may be carry-over from other donors' samples.

This rearrangement joins TRBV4-1 to TRBJ2-1; the TRBD1 assignment by TCRdb is unverifiable without DNA. The CDR3 loop spans 15 amino acids. Germline CDR1 MGHRA, CDR2 YSYEKL. The CDR3 here is CASSQDPGAANEQFF.

The CDR3 reads CASSWAEEQGSPGNTIYF. This sequence joins TRBV12-3 or TRBV12-4 and TRBJ1-3; there is no DNA to check the TCRdb D call of TRBD1. The CDR3 sequence is 18 residues long.

The J gene is TRBJ2-7, the V gene TRBV28. Germline V lookup: CDR1 MDHEN, CDR2 SYDVKM. This CDR3 is built from 14 residues. The CDR3 loop is CASRIPNPSYEQYF.

The chain's CDR3 is CSVLPPDSPMNTGELFF. The rearrangement joins TRBV29-1 to TRBJ2-2; no DNA is available, so the TRBD2 call from TCRdb remains unchecked. This CDR3 contains 17 residues. The V gene's germline CDR1 is SQVTM and CDR2 ANQGSEA.

The chain joins TRBV12-3 or TRBV12-4 to TRBJ1-5; TCRdb lists TRBD1, though no DNA is available to test this call. CDR3 length equals 17 residues. The CDR3 is CASSLDEGVPRGQPQHF.

The chain joins TRBV29-1 to TRBJ2-1; the TCRdb call, TRBD2, lacks DNA for checking. The CDR3 has 13 residues. The germline V gene has CDR1 SQVTM and CDR2 ANQGSEA. The CDR3 here is CSVELANVNEQFF.

The chain recombines TRBV3-1 with TRBJ2-7. The CDR3 spans 13 residues. In germline, CDR1 is LGHDT, CDR2 YNNKEL (reference sequence). The CDR3 sequence is CASSQDIPYEQYF.

The rearrangement links TRBV7-9 to TRBJ2-7. Per germline, CDR1 SEHNR and CDR2 FQNEAQ (reference sequence). This CDR3 has 16 amino acids. CDR3 region: CASSLAASGSIYEQYF.

The chain combines TRBV29-1 with TRBJ1-2; checking the TCRdb D call of TRBD1 is not possible without DNA. Germline V gene lookup returns CDR1 SQVTM and CDR2 ANQGSEA. This CDR3 is 13 amino acids long. CDR3 sequence reads: CSVAGTTTRGYTF.

This sequence joins TRBV30 and TRBJ2-7; TCRdb calls TRBD1, which cannot be checked without DNA. This CDR3 contains 13 residues. Germline V CDR1 and CDR2: GTSNPN, SVGIG (reference sequence). This chain's CDR3 is CAWTPGEGYEQYF.

The J gene is TRBJ2-7, the V gene TRBV6-5; the D call from TCRdb, TRBD1, cannot be confirmed without DNA. Germline assignment: CDR1 MNHEY and CDR2 SVGAGI. The CDR3 sequence is 15 residues long. This CDR3 is CASRLGPGVAYEQYF.

V gene TRBV11-3 combines with J gene TRBJ1-3; TCRdb outputs TRBD1, but without DNA this stays unchecked. In germline, CDR1 is SGHNT, CDR2 YENEEA. This CDR3 contains 15 residues. CDR3 in amino acids: CASSEFGNTGNTIYF.

The chain combines TRBV4-2 with TRBJ2-1; the TRBD1 assignment by TCRdb is unverifiable without DNA. The CDR3 loop spans 17 amino acids. Germline CDR1 and CDR2: LGHNA and YNFKEQ. The CDR3 loop reads CASSHATDRGSANEHFF.

The J gene is TRBJ2-2, the V gene TRBV15; as DNA is missing, the TRBD1 call by TCRdb cannot be tested. The CDR3 runs 15 residues. Germline-derived CDR1 and CDR2 are LNHNV and YYDKDF (reference sequence). The CDR3 loop is CATSRFGGLAGELFF.